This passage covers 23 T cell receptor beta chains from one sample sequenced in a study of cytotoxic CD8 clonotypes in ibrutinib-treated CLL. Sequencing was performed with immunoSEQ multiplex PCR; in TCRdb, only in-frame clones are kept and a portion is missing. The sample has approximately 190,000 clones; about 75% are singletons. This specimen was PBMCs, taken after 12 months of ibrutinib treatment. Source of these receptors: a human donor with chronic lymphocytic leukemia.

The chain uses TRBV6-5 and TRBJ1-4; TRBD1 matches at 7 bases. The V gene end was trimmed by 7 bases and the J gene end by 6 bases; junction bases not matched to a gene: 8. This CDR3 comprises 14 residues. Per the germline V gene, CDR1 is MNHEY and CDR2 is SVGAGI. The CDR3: CASTEGGTDEKLFF. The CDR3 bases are TGTGCCAGCACCGAGGGTGGGACAGATGAAAAACTGTTTTTT.

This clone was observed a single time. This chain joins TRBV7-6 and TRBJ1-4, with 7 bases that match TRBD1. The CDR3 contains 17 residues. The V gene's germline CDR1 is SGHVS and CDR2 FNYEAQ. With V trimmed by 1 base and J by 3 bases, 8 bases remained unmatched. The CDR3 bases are TGTGCCAGCAGCTTAGACCCAGGGGGTAGGGCTAATGAAAAACTGTTTTTT. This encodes CASSLDPGGRANEKLFF.

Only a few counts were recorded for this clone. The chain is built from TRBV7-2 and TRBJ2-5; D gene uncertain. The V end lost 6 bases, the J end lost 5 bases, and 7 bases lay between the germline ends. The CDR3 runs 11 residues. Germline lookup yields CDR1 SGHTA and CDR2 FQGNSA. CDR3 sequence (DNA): TGTGCCAGCAGTAAATTGGAGACCCAGTACTTC. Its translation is CASSKLETQYF.

CDR3 in DNA: TGTGCCTGGAATCACAGGGCGGACTATGGCTACACCTTC. Translated, it gives CAWNHRADYGYTF. The chain uses TRBV30 and TRBJ1-2; D perhaps matches TRBD1 (6 bases). V was cut by 4 bases and J by 3 bases, with 12 bases left in between. Per germline, CDR1 GTSNPN and CDR2 SVGIG (reference sequence). The CDR3 extends over 13 amino acids.

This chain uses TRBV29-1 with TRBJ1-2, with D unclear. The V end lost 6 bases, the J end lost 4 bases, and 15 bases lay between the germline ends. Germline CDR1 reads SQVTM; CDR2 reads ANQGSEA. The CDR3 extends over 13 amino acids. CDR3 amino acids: CSVPAVGFYGYTF. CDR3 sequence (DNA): TGCAGCGTGCCCGCCGTGGGGTTCTATGGCTACACCTTC.

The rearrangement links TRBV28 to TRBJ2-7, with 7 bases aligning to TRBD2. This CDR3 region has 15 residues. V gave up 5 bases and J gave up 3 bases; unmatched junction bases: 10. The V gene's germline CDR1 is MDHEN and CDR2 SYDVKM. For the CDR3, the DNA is TGTGCCAGCAGTCCCAAGGGAGGGTTCCTCTACGAGCAGTACTTC. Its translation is CASSPKGGFLYEQYF.

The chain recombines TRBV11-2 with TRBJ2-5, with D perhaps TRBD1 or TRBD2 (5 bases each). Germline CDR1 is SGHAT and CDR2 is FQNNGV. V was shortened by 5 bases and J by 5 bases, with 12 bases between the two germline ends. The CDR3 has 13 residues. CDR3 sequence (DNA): TGTGCCAGCAGCAGGGGCGGCGGGGAGACCCAGTACTTC. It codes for CASSRGGGETQYF.

CDR3 sequence reads: CASSPNHGSSYNSPLHF. CDR3 bases: TGCGCCAGCAGCCCCAATCACGGGAGCTCCTATAATTCACCCCTCCACTTT. This chain links TRBV5-1 with TRBJ1-6; D remains unclear. Trimming shortened V by 4 bases and J by 0 bases, and 14 bases separated the two germline ends. This CDR3 comprises 17 residues. Germline loops: CDR1 SGHRS, CDR2 YFSETQ.

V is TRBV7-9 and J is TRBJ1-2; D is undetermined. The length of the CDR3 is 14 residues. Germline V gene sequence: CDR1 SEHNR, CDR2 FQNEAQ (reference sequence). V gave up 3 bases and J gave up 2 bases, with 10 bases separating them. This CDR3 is CASSLRQQNYGYTF. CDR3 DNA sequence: TGTGCCAGCAGCTTGAGACAACAAAACTATGGCTACACCTTC.

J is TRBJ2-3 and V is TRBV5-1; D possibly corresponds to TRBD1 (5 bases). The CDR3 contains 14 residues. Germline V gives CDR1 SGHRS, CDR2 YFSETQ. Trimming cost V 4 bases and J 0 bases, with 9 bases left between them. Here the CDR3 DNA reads TGCGCCAGCAGCAAGGACACAAGCACAGATACGCAGTATTTT. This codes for CASSKDTSTDTQYF.

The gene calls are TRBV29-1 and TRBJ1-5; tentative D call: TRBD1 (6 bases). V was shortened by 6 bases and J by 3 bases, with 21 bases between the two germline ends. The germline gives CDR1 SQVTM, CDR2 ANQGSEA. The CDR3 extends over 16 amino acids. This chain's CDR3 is CSVGEGTSGNNQPQHF. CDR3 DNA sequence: TGCAGCGTGGGAGAAGGGACAAGCGGGAACAATCAGCCCCAGCATTTT.

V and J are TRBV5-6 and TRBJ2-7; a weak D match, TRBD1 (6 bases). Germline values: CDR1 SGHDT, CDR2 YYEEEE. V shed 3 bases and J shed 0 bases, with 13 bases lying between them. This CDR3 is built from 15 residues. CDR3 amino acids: CASSSPTGISYEQYF. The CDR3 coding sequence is TGTGCCAGCAGCTCTCCTACAGGGATCTCCTACGAGCAGTACTTC.

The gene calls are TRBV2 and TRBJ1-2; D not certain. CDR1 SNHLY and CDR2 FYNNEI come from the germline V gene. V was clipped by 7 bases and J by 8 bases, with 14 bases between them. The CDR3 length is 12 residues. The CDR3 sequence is CASTLWLMGYTF. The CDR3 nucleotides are TGTGCCAGCACCCTCTGGCTCATGGGCTACACCTTC.

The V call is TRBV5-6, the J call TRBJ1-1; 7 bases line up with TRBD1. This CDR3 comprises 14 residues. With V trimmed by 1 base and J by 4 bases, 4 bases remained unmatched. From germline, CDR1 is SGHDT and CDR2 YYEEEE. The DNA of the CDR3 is TGTGCCAGCAGCTTGAGGGGGCAGGGCACTGAAGCTTTCTTT. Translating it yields CASSLRGQGTEAFF. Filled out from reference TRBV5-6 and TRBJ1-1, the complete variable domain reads DAGVTQSPTHLIKTRGQQVTLRCSPKSGHDTVSWYQQALGQGPQFIFQYYEEEERQRGNFPDRFSGHQFPNYSSELNVNALLLGDSALYLCASSLRGQGTEAFFGQGTRLTVV.

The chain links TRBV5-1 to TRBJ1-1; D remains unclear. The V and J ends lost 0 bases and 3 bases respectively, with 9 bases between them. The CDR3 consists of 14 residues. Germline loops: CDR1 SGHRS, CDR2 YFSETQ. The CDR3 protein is CASSLAVSHTEAFF. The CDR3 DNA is TGCGCCAGCAGCTTGGCGGTGTCCCACACTGAAGCTTTCTTT.

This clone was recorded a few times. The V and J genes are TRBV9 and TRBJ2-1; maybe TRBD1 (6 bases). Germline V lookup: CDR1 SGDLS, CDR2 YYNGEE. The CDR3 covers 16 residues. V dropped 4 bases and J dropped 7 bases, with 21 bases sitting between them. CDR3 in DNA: TGTGCCAGCAGCCCAAGAGTAGGGGGAATTTTGAATGAGCAGTTCTTC. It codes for CASSPRVGGILNEQFF.

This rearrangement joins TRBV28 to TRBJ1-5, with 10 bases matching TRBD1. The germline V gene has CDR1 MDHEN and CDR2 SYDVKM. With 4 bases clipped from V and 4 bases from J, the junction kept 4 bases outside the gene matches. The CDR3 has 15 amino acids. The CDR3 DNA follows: TGTGCCAGCAGTTCCGGGACAGGGGTTAATCAGCCCCAGCATTTT. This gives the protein CASSSGTGVNQPQHF.

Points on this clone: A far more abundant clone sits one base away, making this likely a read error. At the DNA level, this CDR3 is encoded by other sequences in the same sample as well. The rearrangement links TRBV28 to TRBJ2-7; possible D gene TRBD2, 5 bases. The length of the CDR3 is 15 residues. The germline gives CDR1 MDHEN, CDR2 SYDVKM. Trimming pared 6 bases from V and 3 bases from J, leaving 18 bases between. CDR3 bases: TGTGCCAGCAGGATTCTAGCAGGAATATACTACGAGCAGTACTTC. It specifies CASRILAGIYYEQYF.

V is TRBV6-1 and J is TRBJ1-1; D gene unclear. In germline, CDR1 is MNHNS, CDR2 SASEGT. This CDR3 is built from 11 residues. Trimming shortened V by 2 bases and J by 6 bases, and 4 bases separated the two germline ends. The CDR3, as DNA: TGTGCCAGCAGTGAAATGGCTGAAGCTTTCTTT. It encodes CASSEMAEAFF.

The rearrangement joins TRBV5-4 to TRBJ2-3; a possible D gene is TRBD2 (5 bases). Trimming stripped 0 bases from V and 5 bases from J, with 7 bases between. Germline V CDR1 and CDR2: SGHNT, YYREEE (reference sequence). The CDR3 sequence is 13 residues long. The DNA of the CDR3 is TGTGCCAGCAGCTTGGTCGGGGAAGATACGCAGTATTTT. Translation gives CASSLVGEDTQYF.

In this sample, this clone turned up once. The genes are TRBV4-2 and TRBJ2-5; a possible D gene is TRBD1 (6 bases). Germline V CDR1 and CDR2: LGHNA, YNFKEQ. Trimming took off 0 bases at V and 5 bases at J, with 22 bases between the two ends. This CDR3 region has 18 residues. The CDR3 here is CASSQDWGVAGAYETQYF. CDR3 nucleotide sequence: TGTGCCAGCAGCCAAGACTGGGGCGTTGCAGGGGCTTATGAGACCCAGTACTTC.

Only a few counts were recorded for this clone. This chain's CDR3 is CASRGLATDTQYF. CDR3 DNA: TGTGCCAGCAGAGGACTAGCAACAGATACGCAGTATTTT. The chain recombines TRBV27 with TRBJ2-3, with 8 bases fitting TRBD2. There are 13 residues in the CDR3. V lost 6 bases and J lost 3; bases outside the gene matches: 2. The germline CDR1 and CDR2 sequences are MNHEY and SMNVEV (reference sequence).

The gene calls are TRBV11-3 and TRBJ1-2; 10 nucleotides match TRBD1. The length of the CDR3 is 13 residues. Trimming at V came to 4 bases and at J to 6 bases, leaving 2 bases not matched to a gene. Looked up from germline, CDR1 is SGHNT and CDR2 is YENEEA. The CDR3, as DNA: TGTGCCAGCAGCTCGGGACAGGGGAATGGCTACACCTTC. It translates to CASSSGQGNGYTF.